This T cell receptor beta chain was identified during a study of blood T cell repertoires in COVID-19. Study context: The study drew acute and convalescent COVID-19 samples from the United States, Italy and Spain.

Authors' processing steps: Researchers report that nucleated cell counts were estimated from reference gene primer amplification. Measured with immunoSEQ multiplex PCR; TCRdb has only the in-frame clones, and not every one. Clone size and V and J calls were adopted from that table, with D and trimming inferred from the DNA. In the table there are roughly 63,000 clones, around 80% of which are singletons. The germline CDR1 and CDR2 sequences are MDHEN and SYDVKM. Trimming cost V 2 bases and J 8 bases, with 9 bases left between them. This CDR3 is built from 12 residues. In its sample, this clone was seen a few times.

The sequenced sample consisted of peripheral blood. The genes are TRBV28 and TRBJ1-2; D remains ambiguous. The source is a human donor in a cohort sampled during active COVID-19. CDR3 coding DNA: TGTGCCAGCAGTTTAGGGAGTCAAGGCTACACCTTC. Encoded protein: CASSLGSQGYTF.